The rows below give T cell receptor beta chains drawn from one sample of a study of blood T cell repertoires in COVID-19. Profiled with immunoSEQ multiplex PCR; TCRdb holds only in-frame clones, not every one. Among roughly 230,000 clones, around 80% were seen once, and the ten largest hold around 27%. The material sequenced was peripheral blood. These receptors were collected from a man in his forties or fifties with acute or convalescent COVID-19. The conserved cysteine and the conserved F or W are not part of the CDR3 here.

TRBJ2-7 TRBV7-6 ASSPGGTRFYEQY
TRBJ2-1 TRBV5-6 ASSPRTLGGEQF
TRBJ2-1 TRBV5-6 ASSFLLAGGNEQF
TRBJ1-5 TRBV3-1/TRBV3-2 ASSQVGGPQH
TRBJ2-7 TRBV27 ASTSIGDSSYEQY
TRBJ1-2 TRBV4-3 ASSQDSQGLGYGYT
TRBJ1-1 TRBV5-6 ASSFRGNTEAF
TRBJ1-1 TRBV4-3 ASSQDSGVLATEAF
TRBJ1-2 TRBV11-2 ASSLGAGYT
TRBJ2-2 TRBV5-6 ASSWDWTGELF
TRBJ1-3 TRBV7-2 ASSLAQGAGNTIY
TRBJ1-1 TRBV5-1 ASSLRGGTEAF
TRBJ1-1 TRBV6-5 ASSYGDMRTEAF
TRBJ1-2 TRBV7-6 ASSPQGQGAFLYGYT
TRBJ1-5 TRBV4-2 ASSQASGGGQPQH
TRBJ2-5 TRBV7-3 ASSMGLQETQY
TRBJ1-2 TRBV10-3 AISDPVIYGYT
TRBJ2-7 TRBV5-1 ASSSEAGGFNEQY
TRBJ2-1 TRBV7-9 ASSLAGDTYNEQF
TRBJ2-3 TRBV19 ASSSGLAGGTPSQY
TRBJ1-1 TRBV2 ASSEGLGTENTEAF
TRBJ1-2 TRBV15 ATSREEGVIYGYT
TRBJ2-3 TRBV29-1 SVGLGTDTQY
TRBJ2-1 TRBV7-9 ASSASGTSYNEQF
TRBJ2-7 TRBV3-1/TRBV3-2 ASSHRLVYEQY
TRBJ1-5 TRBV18 ASSPTDRGNQPQH
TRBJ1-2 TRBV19 ASTKEPGSYNYGYT
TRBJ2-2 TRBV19 ASSSGGNTGELF
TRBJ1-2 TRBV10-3 AISFDRAYGYT
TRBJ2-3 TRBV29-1 SVGPNRGTDTQY
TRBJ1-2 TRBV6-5 ASTSGRGGYGYT
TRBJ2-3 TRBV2 ASSGAGTRQRPTDTQY
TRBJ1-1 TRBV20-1 SARDWREAF
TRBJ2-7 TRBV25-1 ASSLVSYEQY
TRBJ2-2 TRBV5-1 ASSGLSGTGELF
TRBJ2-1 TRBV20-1 SATDTSGRSNEQF
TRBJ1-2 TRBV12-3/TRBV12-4 ASSFGTGGGYT
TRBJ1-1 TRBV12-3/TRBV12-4 ASKDRGTEAF
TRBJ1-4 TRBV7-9 ASSSNIQGYEGEKLF
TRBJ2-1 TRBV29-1 SVETGLPNNEQF
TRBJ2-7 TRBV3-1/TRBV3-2 ASSQDGGQISYEQY
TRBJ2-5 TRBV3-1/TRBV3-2 ASSLPLTSGETQY
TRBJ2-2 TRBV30 AWGNRGPHTGELF
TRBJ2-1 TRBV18 ASSPGQGFSYNEQF
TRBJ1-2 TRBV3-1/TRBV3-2 ASSQNNAATGGPDGYT
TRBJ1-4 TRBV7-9 ASSESDRGNEKLF
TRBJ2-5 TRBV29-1 SVAEGRRGD
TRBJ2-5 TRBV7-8 ASSRDGAHEETQY
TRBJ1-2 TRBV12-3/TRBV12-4 ASSLLEVST
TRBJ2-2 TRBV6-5 ASRNRDTGELF
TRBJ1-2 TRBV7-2 ASSKDRGTGYT
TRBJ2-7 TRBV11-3 ASKGQGSHEQY